The 5 T cell receptor beta chains reported below all come from one sample, sequenced in a study of T cells in Graves' hyperthyroidism and ophthalmopathy. The source material, RNA transcripts, was used to amplify TCR beta CDR3 regions. When the TCR CDR3 underwent first-round RT-PCR, the HTBI primer set was used. MiXCR, applied by TCRdb to the multiplex PCR reads, yields one record per CDR3 protein. This sample has under 350,000 distinct CDR3 sequences, with 15% to 20% found just once. The sequenced sample was blood. The receptors were gathered from a woman aged 50 to 60 with Graves' hyperthyroidism.

This clonotype was seen ten or more times. This chain links TRBV29-1 with TRBJ1-1; D not certain. V was clipped by 6 bases and J by 2 bases, with 10 bases between them. The germline gives CDR1 SQVTM, CDR2 ANQGSEA. The CDR3 totals 12 residues. CDR3 coding DNA: TGCAGCGTCGGACGGATTAACACTGAAGCTTTCTTT. Amino acids: CSVGRINTEAFF.

The rearrangement links TRBV12-3 or TRBV12-4 to TRBJ1-3; D unclear. This CDR3 spans 14 amino acids. Trimming took 3 bases from V and 2 from J, leaving 8 bases between them. CDR3 nucleotides: TGTGCCAGCAGTTTTCGCGGGACTGGAAACACCATATATTTT. Translating it yields CASSFRGTGNTIYF.

This clonotype was counted ten times or more. The chain couples TRBV6-1 to TRBJ2-1, with 11 bases lining up with TRBD2. CDR1 MNHNS and CDR2 SASEGT come from the germline V gene. The J segment lost 7 bases and the V segment lost 5 bases, leaving 7 bases of the junction unmatched. This CDR3 is 15 amino acids long. CDR3: CASSILAGARNEQFF. The CDR3 bases are TGTGCCAGCAGTATACTAGCGGGAGCCCGGAATGAGCAGTTCTTC.

This clonotype was recorded at least ten times. The chain couples TRBV7-2 to TRBJ1-1; D is undetermined. The V end lost 1 base, the J end lost 6 bases, and 9 bases lay between the germline ends. Germline assignment: CDR1 SGHTA and CDR2 FQGNSA. This CDR3 spans 13 amino acids. CDR3 DNA sequence: TGTGCCAGCAGCTTAGTGCCAAGCGCTGAAGCTTTCTTT. Protein: CASSLVPSAEAFF.

This chain connects TRBV9 to TRBJ1-1; D gene uncertain. V lost 3 bases and J 6 bases, leaving 15 bases between the germline ends. The CDR3 is 14 amino acids. The V gene's germline CDR1 is SGDLS and CDR2 YYNGEE. CDR3: CASSEAATGAEAFF. The CDR3 bases are TGTGCCAGCAGCGAAGCAGCAACGGGAGCTGAAGCTTTCTTT.